The 32 T cell receptor beta chains presented below share a single source sample, sequenced in a study of T cell responses to AZD1222 COVID-19 vaccine. The data were produced by immunoSEQ multiplex PCR, yet TCRdb's version contains in-frame clones alone and is incomplete. Among about 56,000 clones, 70% to 90% were seen once, and the ten largest hold over 13%. The specimen comprised peripheral blood, sampled on day 0 of AZD1222 vaccination. Every receptor here comes from an adult in good health.

The chain joins TRBV28 to TRBJ1-4; TRBD1 matches at 10 bases. This CDR3 has 18 residues. V lost 4 bases and J lost 7; bases outside the gene matches: 15. Germline CDR1 MDHEN, CDR2 SYDVKM. Here the CDR3 reads CASSSSIGQGVRGEKLFF. For the CDR3, the DNA is TGTGCCAGCAGTTCCTCCATCGGACAGGGGGTGAGGGGTGAAAAACTGTTTTTT.

The chain is built from TRBV29-1 and TRBJ1-2, with D possibly being TRBD1 (6 bases). Trimming took 1 base from V and 6 from J, leaving 9 bases between them. The CDR3 contains 12 residues. CDR1 and CDR2 from the germline V gene are SQVTM and ANQGSEA. CDR3 coding DNA: TGCAGCGTTGAAGTTGCAGGGGATGGCTACACCTTC. This translates into CSVEVAGDGYTF.

This rearrangement joins TRBV3-1 (or the pseudogene TRBV3-2) to TRBJ2-2; D gene uncertain. Trimming took off 0 bases at V and 2 bases at J, with 10 bases between the two ends. CDR3 length: 16 residues. CDR1 LGHDT and CDR2 YNNKEL come from the germline V gene (reference sequence). CDR3 coding DNA: TGTGCCAGCAGCCAAGAGCGACACACTAACACCGGGGAGCTGTTTTTT. It is translated as CASSQERHTNTGELFF.

This sequence joins TRBV7-8 and TRBJ2-2; D unresolved. The CDR3 covers 13 residues. The germline V gene has CDR1 SGHVS and CDR2 FQNEAQ. V was pared by 3 bases and J by 5 bases, with 7 bases between. The CDR3 loop reads CASSFTRTGELFF. For the CDR3, the DNA is TGTGCCAGCAGCTTCACGAGGACCGGGGAGCTGTTTTTT.

In its sample, this clone was seen once. J is TRBJ1-1 and V is TRBV6-5; unclear D gene. CDR1 is MNHEY and CDR2 is SVGAGI in the germline V gene. Trimming shortened V by 8 bases and J by 5 bases, and 15 bases separated the two germline ends. The length of the CDR3 is 13 residues. This CDR3 reads CASRLVRNTEAFF. The CDR3 nucleotides read TGTGCCAGCCGTCTCGTCCGGAATACTGAAGCTTTCTTT.

A single count supports this clone. The chain is built from TRBV19 and TRBJ1-4, with 9 nucleotides matching TRBD1. V shed 5 bases, J shed 8 bases, and the junction held 6 bases outside the gene matches. Per the germline V gene, CDR1 is LNHDA and CDR2 is SQIVND (reference sequence). The CDR3 runs 14 residues. The CDR3 region has the DNA TGTGCCAGTAGTTACAGGGGGCGCGAAGAAAAACTGTTTTTT. Its translation: CASSYRGREEKLFF. The full variable domain, completed using reference TRBV19 and TRBJ1-4, is DGGITQSPKYLFRKEGQNVTLSCEQNLNHDAMYWYRQDPGQGLRLIYYSQIVNDFQKGDIAEGYSVSREKKESFPLTVTSAQKNPTAFYLCASSYRGREEKLFFGSGTQLSVL.

V and J are TRBV27 and TRBJ2-7; maybe TRBD1 (5 bases). The CDR3 consists of 15 residues. Trimming took off 2 bases at V and 4 bases at J, with 15 bases between the two ends. The germline CDR1 and CDR2 sequences are MNHEY and SMNVEV (reference sequence). The CDR3 DNA reads as TGTGCCAGCAGTTTAGGGCAGGGCTTTGGGTACGAGCAGTACTTC. Amino acid sequence: CASSLGQGFGYEQYF.

The sample holds one count of this clone. The chain couples TRBV9 to TRBJ2-1; D possibly corresponds to TRBD1 (5 bases). The CDR3 is 16 amino acids. Germline V gene data show CDR1 as SGDLS and CDR2 as YYNGEE. V was pared by 3 bases and J by 0 bases, with 13 bases between. CDR3 sequence (DNA): TGTGCCAGCAGCGAAAGACAGCTAAGCTCCTACAATGAGCAGTTCTTC. It translates to CASSERQLSSYNEQFF.

J is TRBJ2-2 and V is TRBV5-8; unclear D gene. The ends were cut back, 1 base at V and 7 bases at J, with 5 bases in the middle. Germline CDR1 reads SGHTS; CDR2 reads YDEGEE. The CDR3 is made up of 12 amino acids. CDR3 coding DNA: TGTGCCAGCAGCTTGAGGGACGGGGAGCTGTTTTTT. Encoded protein: CASSLRDGELFF.

This rearrangement joins TRBV19 to TRBJ2-7; 7 nucleotides line up with TRBD1. V gave up 8 bases and J gave up 1 base; unmatched junction bases: 8. The CDR3 has 14 amino acids. Germline CDR1 is LNHDA and CDR2 is SQIVND (reference sequence). The CDR3 bases are TGTGCCAGTTCATTTTCGACAGGGTCCTACGAGCAGTACTTC. Translated, it gives CASSFSTGSYEQYF.

The J gene is TRBJ1-5, the V gene TRBV5-5; maybe TRBD1 (6 bases). Germline CDR1 SGHKS, CDR2 YYEKEE (reference sequence). The length of the CDR3 is 15 residues. V shed 5 bases and J shed 1 base, with 13 bases lying between them. CDR3 amino acids: CASSWGLTSNQPQHF. CDR3 DNA sequence: TGTGCCAGCAGTTGGGGGCTGACGAGCAATCAGCCCCAGCATTTT. The complete variable domain, with remaining parts taken from reference TRBV5-5 and TRBJ1-5, reads DAGVTQSPTHLIKTRGQQVTLRCSPISGHKSVSWYQQVLGQGPQFIFQYYEKEERGRGNFPDRFSARQFPNYSSELNVNALLLGDSALYLCASSWGLTSNQPQHFGDGTRLSIL.

J is TRBJ1-5 and V is TRBV2, with D tentatively TRBD1 (5 bases). The CDR3 spans 15 residues. Trimming took off 4 bases at V and 0 bases at J, with 10 bases between the two ends. The germline CDR1 and CDR2 sequences are SNHLY and FYNNEI. This CDR3 reads CASSGDVHSNQPQHF. CDR3 sequence (DNA): TGTGCCAGCAGTGGGGACGTTCATAGCAATCAGCCCCAGCATTTT.

The chain is built from TRBV11-2 and TRBJ2-3; no clear D. The CDR3 runs to 12 residues. V was shortened by 4 bases and J by 9 bases, with 11 bases between the two germline ends. Per the germline V gene, CDR1 is SGHAT and CDR2 is FQNNGV. CDR3: CASSWKSGTQYF. The DNA of the CDR3 is TGTGCCAGCAGCTGGAAAAGTGGCACGCAGTATTTT.

The CDR3 region has the DNA TGTGCCAGCAGCTTAACGGCAGGGATCCCTCCCTACAATGAGCAGTTCTTC. This codes for CASSLTAGIPPYNEQFF. The gene calls are TRBV7-3 and TRBJ2-1, with D possibly matching TRBD1 (5 bases). Trimming cost V 0 bases and J 2 bases, with 14 bases left between them. Germline assignment: CDR1 SGHTA and CDR2 FQGTGA. CDR3 size: 17 residues. Filled out from reference TRBV7-3 and TRBJ2-1, the complete variable domain reads GAGVSQTPSNKVTEKGKYVELRCDPISGHTALYWYRQSLGQGPEFLIYFQGTGAADDSGLPNDRFFAVRPEGSVSTLKIQRTERGDSAVYLCASSLTAGIPPYNEQFFGPGTRLTVL.

About this clone: Other DNA sequences from this sample encode an identical CDR3 as well. V is TRBV27 and J is TRBJ2-7; no reliable D call. The CDR3 is 11 residues long. Trimming stripped 5 bases from V and 3 bases from J, with 5 bases between. Germline loops: CDR1 MNHEY, CDR2 SMNVEV (reference sequence). CDR3 in amino acids: CASSTYYEQYF. The CDR3 bases are TGTGCCAGCAGTACTTACTACGAGCAGTACTTC.

The chain uses TRBV6-1 and TRBJ1-6; no clear D. The germline CDR1 and CDR2 sequences are MNHNS and SASEGT. V was trimmed by 0 bases and J by 10 bases, leaving 22 bases between them. The CDR3 covers 18 residues. The CDR3 protein is CASSEAYPVPGSWSPLHF. In DNA, the CDR3 is TGTGCCAGCAGTGAAGCGTATCCCGTTCCGGGGTCATGGTCACCCCTCCACTTT.

The chain carries TRBV7-9 and TRBJ1-2; D is undetermined. Trimming removed 6 bases at V and 6 bases at J, with 23 bases between. This CDR3 comprises 16 residues. The germline CDR1 and CDR2 sequences are SEHNR and FQNEAQ (reference sequence). The CDR3 DNA is TGTGCCAGCAGAAGGGTTTTAATGGCCCCTCTGCATGGCTACACCTTC. This encodes CASRRVLMAPLHGYTF.

The CDR3 DNA reads as TGCGCCAGCACGACTAGCGGGGGAGAAGAGACCCAGTACTTC. It translates to CASTTSGGEETQYF. This chain uses TRBV5-1 with TRBJ2-5, with TRBD2 matching 12 bases. From germline, CDR1 is SGHRS and CDR2 YFSETQ. The CDR3 loop spans 14 amino acids. J gave up 3 bases and V 6 bases, and 3 bases lay outside the gene matches. The entire variable domain, with the rest obtained from reference TRBV5-1 and TRBJ2-5, is as follows: KAGVTQTPRYLIKTRGQQVTLSCSPISGHRSVSWYQQTPGQGLQFLFEYFSETQRNKGNFPGRFSGRQFSNSRSEMNVSTLELGDSALYLCASTTSGGEETQYFGPGTRLLVL.

The CDR3 coding sequence is TGTGCCTGGAGTTTTGGGACTAGCGGGGGGGGTGAGCAGTTCTTC. Protein: CAWSFGTSGGGEQFF. The rearrangement joins TRBV30 to TRBJ2-1, with 16 bases fitting TRBD2. With 2 bases clipped from V and 9 bases from J, the junction kept 4 bases outside the gene matches. Germline V lookup: CDR1 GTSNPN, CDR2 SVGIG (reference sequence). The CDR3 length is 15 residues.

The J gene is TRBJ1-2, the V gene TRBV5-4, with D perhaps matching TRBD1 (6 bases). The ends were cut back, 0 bases at V and 0 bases at J, with 18 bases in the middle. The CDR3 sequence is 18 residues long. CDR1 is SGHNT and CDR2 is YYREEE in the germline V gene (reference sequence). The CDR3 sequence is CASSLGGTPIQANYGYTF. The CDR3 nucleotides are TGTGCCAGCAGCTTGGGAGGGACACCTATTCAGGCTAACTATGGCTACACCTTC.

CDR3 coding DNA: TGTGCCAGCAGCTTGGAGGGGGCCTCCTACGAGCAGTACTTC. Translated: CASSLEGASYEQYF. The chain employs TRBV5-4 and TRBJ2-7, with 7 bases matching TRBD1. The germline CDR1 and CDR2 sequences are SGHNT and YYREEE (reference sequence). The CDR3 has 14 residues. The V and J ends lost 0 bases and 0 bases, in that order; junction bases with no gene match: 0.

This chain connects TRBV19 to TRBJ1-1, with TRBD1 as a possible D gene (5 bases). Germline CDR1 is LNHDA and CDR2 is SQIVND (reference sequence). The CDR3 sequence is 14 residues long. V lost 4 bases and J 1 base, leaving 10 bases between the germline ends. CDR3 bases: TGTGCCAGTAGTAACCCCGGACAGAACACTGAAGCTTTCTTT. Translation: CASSNPGQNTEAFF.

The chain combines TRBV28 with TRBJ2-7; no reliable D call. Germline CDR1 MDHEN, CDR2 SYDVKM. The CDR3 is 14 residues long. The V gene lost 5 bases and the J gene lost 2 bases, with 13 bases spanning the gap. CDR3 protein: CASSPSRAAYEQYF. The CDR3 nucleotides are TGTGCCAGCAGTCCATCCCGAGCTGCCTACGAGCAGTACTTC.

The CDR3: CASSLIFGATDSNEQFF. Here the CDR3 DNA reads TGTGCCAGCAGTTTAATTTTTGGAGCAACCGACAGCAATGAGCAGTTCTTC. This rearrangement joins TRBV27 to TRBJ2-1; D may be TRBD1 (5 bases). V shed 2 bases and J shed 6 bases, with 20 bases lying between them. Germline CDR1 reads MNHEY; CDR2 reads SMNVEV (reference sequence). The CDR3 sequence is 17 residues long.

The chain couples TRBV19 to TRBJ2-7; D gene unclear. V shed 3 bases and J shed 3 bases, with 15 bases lying between them. The CDR3 consists of 15 residues. The germline V gene has CDR1 LNHDA and CDR2 SQIVND (reference sequence). Written as DNA, the CDR3 is TGTGCCAGTAGTATTAAGGCCACTTTCGACTACGAGCAGTACTTC. It codes for CASSIKATFDYEQYF. The variable domain in full, with the rest retrieved from reference TRBV19 and TRBJ2-7, is DGGITQSPKYLFRKEGQNVTLSCEQNLNHDAMYWYRQDPGQGLRLIYYSQIVNDFQKGDIAEGYSVSREKKESFPLTVTSAQKNPTAFYLCASSIKATFDYEQYFGPGTRLTVT.

The chain couples TRBV3-1 (or the pseudogene TRBV3-2) to TRBJ1-2; no firm D call. Trimming cost V 3 bases and J 3 bases, with 14 bases left between them. Germline assignment: CDR1 LGHDT and CDR2 YNNKEL (reference sequence). This CDR3 comprises 15 residues. The CDR3 loop is CASSQLYKGHYGYTF. The CDR3 DNA reads TGTGCCAGCAGCCAGCTCTATAAGGGCCACTATGGCTACACCTTC.

The chain uses TRBV19 and TRBJ1-5; D possibly corresponds to TRBD1 (6 bases). The CDR3 extends over 17 amino acids. With 6 bases removed from V and 1 base from J, the gap between germline ends came to 19 bases. CDR1 and CDR2 (germline): LNHDA, SQIVND (reference sequence). CDR3 bases: TGTGCCAGTAGAACCCACGTGGGGGGGGCAAGCAATCAGCCCCAGCATTTT. Translated: CASRTHVGGASNQPQHF.

This chain uses TRBV10-3 with TRBJ1-1; D gene unclear. Between the trimmed V and J ends, which lost 10 bases and 0 bases, there was a span of 12 bases. Germline CDR1 is ENHRY and CDR2 is SYGVKD. CDR3 length: 13 amino acids. The CDR3 loop reads CATLDGMNTEAFF. The CDR3 DNA is TGTGCCACCCTGGACGGGATGAACACTGAAGCTTTCTTT.

The J gene is TRBJ2-7, the V gene TRBV28, with D uncertain. The CDR3 has 14 residues. Germline-derived CDR1 and CDR2 are MDHEN and SYDVKM. V lost 2 bases to trimming and J lost 10 bases, with 18 bases between them. CDR3 in DNA: TGTGCCAGCAGTTTAGGGCCATACCTACGTTCTCAGTACTTC. Its translation is CASSLGPYLRSQYF.

This clone has only a few counts. The rearrangement links TRBV5-1 to TRBJ2-2, with TRBD1 as a possible D gene (6 bases). The CDR3 is 15 amino acids. Per germline, CDR1 SGHRS and CDR2 YFSETQ. Trimming removed 2 bases from V and 3 bases from J, with 11 bases in between. CDR3 DNA: TGCGCCAGCAGCTTACTGCAGGGGTACACCGGGGAGCTGTTTTTT. Encoded protein: CASSLLQGYTGELFF.

V is TRBV2 and J is TRBJ2-1, with D perhaps matching TRBD2 (6 bases). The CDR3 spans 14 residues. Germline CDR1 SNHLY, CDR2 FYNNEI. The V gene lost 8 bases and the J gene lost 8 bases, with 19 bases spanning the gap. DNA for the CDR3: TGTGCCAGCCTCCGGGACTCCTCGAAAGATGAGCAGTTCTTC. Translated: CASLRDSSKDEQFF.

The rearrangement uses TRBV9 and TRBJ1-1; TRBD1 aligns across 10 bases. The CDR3 extends over 15 amino acids. Germline V gives CDR1 SGDLS, CDR2 YYNGEE. V gave up 3 bases and J gave up 5 bases; unmatched junction bases: 7. CDR3 nucleotide sequence: TGTGCCAGCAGCGCATTGACAGGGGGCCGGACTGAAGCTTTCTTT. Translated: CASSALTGGRTEAFF.